Each of the 2 T cell receptor beta chains below was sequenced from the same sample in a study of beta chain features in type 1 diabetes. Study results and caveats: Moderate but significant shortening of TCRB CDR3s was recorded in all four CD4+ subsets from Type 1 diabetes patients.

These receptors have no identified antigens. The authors reverse transcribed all of the isolated RNA, so sequencing captured expressed TCRB transcripts. Clones were sequenced by immunoSEQ multiplex PCR, and TCRdb holds only the in-frame ones, with some missing. The table shows over 150,000 clones, with about a tenth occurring only once. The sequenced sample consisted of central memory CD4+ T cells from blood. The receptor set was obtained from a man between 25 and 39 years old with type 1 diabetes.

The V call is TRBV21-1, the J call TRBJ2-7; TRBD2, the D gene given by the table, was not confirmed from the DNA. TRBV21-1 is a known pseudogene. This CDR3 is built from 13 residues. CDR3 coding DNA: TGTGCCAGCGCGGCGGGAGGAGGCCACGAGCAGTACTTC. This gives the protein CASAAGGGHEQYF.

The gene calls are TRBV7-9 and TRBJ2-1; tentative D call: TRBD2 (5 bases). V was trimmed by 2 bases and J by 9 bases, leaving 14 bases between them. This CDR3 has 14 amino acids. CDR1 and CDR2 (germline): SEHNR, FQNEAQ (reference sequence). The CDR3, as DNA: TGTGCCAGCAGCTTAAATCGGGGAGTCCCTGAGCAGTTCTTC. Protein sequence: CASSLNRGVPEQFF.